The sequence of this T cell receptor beta chain was determined in a study of shared clonotypes between healthy human individuals (TCRdb year 2020). For the study in its entirety: A couple of women and a few men aged 18 to 49 years were included in the cohort. For each donor, three plates each were used for CD4 naive and CD4 memory, two plates were used for CD8 naive, and one plate was used for CD8 memory. Blood TCR repertoires of 5 or 6 healthy adults were deeply sequenced to estimate repertoire size and the extent of clonotype sharing between individuals. To increase sequencing depth and limit assay-specific biases, different laboratories used diverse techniques to prepare libraries and sequence TCR repertoires. Leukapheresis yielded between about 0.94 and 9 billion PBMCs per donor.

Donors were healthy HIV-negative adults with no recently reported acute infections or vaccinations. Every donor was a Caucasian adult living in Nashville, Tennessee, USA. CD4+ T cells were enriched through magnetic negative selection, after which naive cells were positively selected on CD45RA and the remaining negative fraction served as the memory subset. Blood was obtained by leukapheresis, after which PBMCs were separated by Ficoll-Histopaque density gradient centrifugation and cryopreserved in liquid nitrogen vapor phase. Analytical flow cytometry was used to check the purity and quantity of each magnetically sorted T cell population. Genomic DNA was isolated from each sorted fraction and quantified by UV absorbance on a Nanodrop 2000c. Broad study findings and their caveats: Naive subsets generally had larger estimated clonotype richness than memory subsets did. Based on pairwise subsampling, the degree of clonotype sharing among donors was expected to be affected by sequencing depth. Because the study included only a small number of donors, the genetic and exposure-history diversity represented was limited. Sampling was restricted to blood, and TCR repertoires in tissues likely differ from the TCR repertoires found in blood. Compared with non-shared clonotypes, the clonotypes found in all four sorted-subset donors had higher generation probabilities. Rarefaction of sorted-subset datasets indicated incomplete sequencing despite the large sequencing depth. Across four donors, around 5% of naive CD4, approximately 3.6% of naive CD8, about 2% of memory CD4, and 0.4% of memory CD8 clonotypes were shared.

As to this clone: Which antigen it targets is not known. The input lacks base qualities; no much larger clone sits a single base away.

Using the deep immunoSEQ assay, multiplex PCR amplified TCR CDR3 regions from genomic DNA. Extracted genomic DNA from each cell subset was distributed evenly across all wells of several immunoSEQ 96-well plates, and each plate was treated as a replicate. For sorted subsets, each replicate PCR was loaded with around 220 ng genomic DNA, equivalent to 30,000 or so T cell genomes. The purified libraries were quantified using a Qubit 3.0 fluorometer, sized with a Bioanalyzer 2100, and then quantified again using the KAPA Library Quantification kit. Each immunoSEQ 96-well plate was sequenced on its own single-read 150-cycle Illumina NextSeq 550 flow cell. In the source study's methods: Because the immunoSEQ output held only junctional sequences and lacked quality scores, the filtering could not match the filtering applied to full-length reads. To assign V/J genes and CDR3, sequences were annotated against IMGT germline references using PyIR, a Python wrapper for IgBLAST v1.9. Reads were filtered out if the reads had weak V/J assignments (E-value above 1e-6), no CDR3, stop codons, out-of-frame junctions, or ambiguous translated residues. V3J clonotypes were defined as sequences sharing an identical inferred V gene, J gene, and CDR3 amino acid sequence. The percentage overlap between two repertoires was calculated by dividing the number of shared unique clonotypes by the size of the smaller repertoire. Repertoire richness was assessed with RTK rarefaction, the Chao1 estimator, and Recon v2.1 estimates of unobserved clonotypes. For all TCRbeta clonotypes obtained by the gDNA method from four donors, generation probabilities were computed with OLGA. The clones in this table, taken by TCRdb from immuneACCESS, are in-frame only. Not every clone is retained; where verified, under half of the shortfall comes from an unresolved V gene, and the cause of the rest is unknown. The V and J calls and the clone size are those of that table, but D and trimming were determined from the DNA. The table for this sample lists 2,100,000 or so clones; approximately 96% of them were counted only once. The leading ten clones occupy less than 0.15% of the sample.

The germline V gene encodes CDR1 MNHNS and CDR2 SASEGT. The CDR3 contains 15 residues, cysteine and phenylalanine counted. Solely the CDR3 DNA is kept, with 45 bases framed from the first base. Cut back by 8 bases and 0 bases, the V and J ends lie 15 bases apart. Sequencing was done on a sample of naive CD4+ T cells sorted from blood. The cell subset or site label, read with the paper, signifies: CD45RA+ positively selected. This sequence uses TRBV6-1 and TRBJ2-3, and TRBD2 may be the D gene, going by 6 matching bases. This receptor was obtained from a man in his late teens or twenties in good health. The CDR3 loop reads CASVERAFSTDTQYF. The sequence in DNA is TGTGCCAGCGTCGAGCGGGCGTTTAGCACAGATACGCAGTATTTT.